This T cell receptor (beta chain) was obtained from a study of ipilimumab plus nivolumab after autologous stem cell transplantation. The data were produced by immunoSEQ multiplex PCR, yet TCRdb's version contains in-frame clones alone and is incomplete. This table holds fewer than 95,000 clones, over 80% found once. V was clipped by 5 bases and J by 8 bases, with 9 bases between them. The CDR3 is made up of 11 amino acids. Germline V gene lookup returns CDR1 MGHDK and CDR2 SYGVNS. The chain links TRBV25-1 to TRBJ1-2; unclear D gene. This clonotype was sampled from a male donor with diffuse large B-cell lymphoma. This specimen consisted of PBMCs, obtained in a trial of ipilimumab plus nivolumab as post-transplant consolidation. The CDR3 sequence: CASSFQTGYTF. CDR3 nucleotide sequence: TGTGCCAGCAGTTTTCAAACGGGCTACACCTTC.